Given below is one T cell receptor beta chain in context. The antigen remains unidentified. A read error may explain this, as a much larger clone is one base away. Germline lookup yields CDR1 SGHAT and CDR2 FQNNGV. This CDR3 is built from 14 residues. Trimming removed 7 bases from V and 3 bases from J, with 16 bases in between. The TCRbeta library was prepared with unique molecular identifiers. TCRdb redid the calling of the PCR reads with MiXCR, one entry per CDR3 protein. The data contain 140,000 to 150,000 distinct CDR3 sequences, around 9% of them seen just once; the ten biggest clones take up less than 20%. This sample is part of a study of T-cell reconstitution after alpha-beta-depleted transplantation in children. Study-wide results and caveats: Reportedly, alpha-beta T cells present about two months post-transplant originated from several hundred expanded clones of graft origin. Some patients owed their high day-60 TCRbeta diversity to surviving recipient T cells and thymic progenitors.

The V and J genes are TRBV11-2 and TRBJ2-7, with D perhaps given as TRBD1 or TRBD2 (5 bases each). This sample comprised PBMCs, mostly from graft donor cells, obtained 180 days after TCRalphabeta/CD19-depleted stem cell transplant. This TCR derives from a female patient aged 2 to 10 who had a stem cell transplant for congenital amegakaryocytic thrombocytopenia, so the T cells may come from the graft donor. This CDR3 is CASTRRRGGYEQYF. CDR3 nucleotides: TGTGCCAGCACCAGACGTCGGGGCGGCTACGAGCAGTACTTC.